A selection of T cell receptor beta chains follows, all from one sample in a study of OX40 agonist ivuxolimab in advanced cancers. Sequenced by immunoSEQ multiplex PCR; TCRdb stores in-frame clones only, minus some. The sample has tens of thousands of clones, 86% seen once. This material consisted of CD4+ or CD8+ T cells sorted from blood, taken in a trial of the OX40 agonist ivuxolimab. These receptors came from an adult with an advanced solid tumor such as melanoma, head and neck, liver or kidney cancer. Each CDR3 is given with its conserved first and last residue. D genes are given only for firm matches. Clone size, where shown, is once, few, many, or a class for clones that have expanded.

>TRBJ1-2|NA|TRBV9|NA
CASSVASLGANYGYTF
TGTGCCAGCAGCGTAGCTTCTCTGGGGGCTAACTATGGCTACACCTTC
>TRBJ2-1|NA|TRBV29-1|NA
CSVVLLTGLPYNEQFF
TGCAGCGTTGTCCTCCTAACAGGGCTCCCTTACAATGAGCAGTTCTTC
>TRBJ1-1|once|TRBV7-3|NA
CASSLMRRGSSSGAFF
TGTGCCAGCAGCTTAATGAGGCGCGGGAGTTCCTCGGGAGCTTTCTTT
>TRBJ1-5|NA|TRBV11-3|TRBD1
CASSFGQGNQPQHF
TGTGCCAGCAGCTTTGGACAGGGAAACCAGCCCCAGCATTTT
>TRBJ1-5|NA|TRBV5-3|TRBD1
CARSSSGQGPEWDQPQHF
TGTGCCAGAAGCTCATCGGGACAGGGGCCCGAATGGGATCAGCCCCAGCATTTT
>TRBJ1-1|NA|TRBV7-6|NA
CASSFPTTEAFF
TGTGCCAGCAGCTTCCCAACGACTGAAGCTTTCTTT
>TRBJ2-7|NA|TRBV27|TRBD2
CASSVLRTSYEQYF
TGTGCCAGCAGTGTCCTCCGGACTAGCTACGAGCAGTACTTC
>TRBJ1-2|NA|TRBV6-5|TRBD1
CASSYFATGENYGYTF
TGTGCCAGCAGTTACTTTGCGACAGGGGAGAACTATGGCTACACCTTC
>TRBJ1-5|NA|TRBV6-5|NA
CASHSGNQPQHF
TGTGCCAGCCATAGCGGCAATCAGCCCCAGCATTTT
>TRBJ1-2|few|TRBV27|TRBD1
CASSLGQGDYGYTF
TGTGCCAGCAGTTTAGGACAGGGTGACTATGGCTACACCTTC
>TRBJ1-2|NA|TRBV2|TRBD1
CASSAGGGRGYGYTF
TGTGCCAGCAGTGCTGGAGGGGGCAGGGGCTATGGCTACACCTTC
>TRBJ2-1|NA|TRBV9|NA
CASSVVGIHEQFF
TGTGCCAGCAGCGTAGTGGGGATCCATGAGCAGTTCTTC
>TRBJ2-7|NA|TRBV28|NA
CASRPSGWAEQYF
TGTGCCAGCAGACCCTCGGGGTGGGCGGAGCAGTACTTC
>TRBJ2-7|once|TRBV7-9|NA
CASSLALGVISEQYF
TGTGCCAGCAGCTTAGCTCTCGGGGTAATTAGCGAGCAGTACTTC
>TRBJ1-2|NA|TRBV5-1|TRBD1
CASSGGQGFNYGYTF
TGCGCCAGCAGCGGGGGACAGGGTTTCAACTATGGCTACACCTTC
>TRBJ2-7|NA|TRBV7-9|TRBD1
CASSLARGDRGPEQYF
TGTGCCAGCAGCTTAGCGCGGGGGGACAGGGGGCCCGAGCAGTACTTC
>TRBJ2-1|NA|TRBV7-6|TRBD2
CASSLGTSGGNEQFF
TGTGCCAGCAGCTTAGGGACTAGCGGGGGTAATGAGCAGTTCTTC
>TRBJ1-3|few|TRBV2|NA
CASSVGGSSGNTIYF
TGTGCCAGCAGTGTTGGGGGGAGCTCTGGAAACACCATATATTTT